A selection of T cell receptor beta chains follows, all from one sample in a study of shared clonotypes between healthy human individuals. Clones were sequenced by immunoSEQ multiplex PCR, and TCRdb holds only the in-frame ones, with some missing. The sample contains fewer than 1 million clones, 90% to 98% of which appear only once. What was sequenced was naive CD8+ T cells sorted from blood. These receptors came from a man aged 30 to 39 in good health. CDR3s include the opening cysteine and the closing phenylalanine or tryptophan. The D gene is left open where the match is weak. Only some rows state a clone size, as once, few, many or a class for expanded clones.

J,V,D,length,size,CDR3,DNA
TRBJ2-7,TRBV9,NA,18,NA,CASSVGSVWLEGRSEQYF,TGTGCCAGCAGCGTAGGGTCAGTATGGCTGGAGGGGAGATCCGAGCAGTACTTC
TRBJ2-1,TRBV9,TRBD2,17,NA,CASSVGGMAGGDNEQFF,TGTGCCAGCAGCGTAGGGGGGATGGCGGGAGGCGACAATGAGCAGTTCTTC
TRBJ1-5,TRBV4-1,TRBD1,15,NA,CASSQEQGFNQPQHF,TGCGCCAGCAGCCAAGAACAGGGGTTCAATCAGCCCCAGCATTTT
TRBJ2-3,TRBV11-2,TRBD2,16,NA,CASSSFGLAGADTQYF,TGTGCCAGCAGCTCCTTCGGACTGGCGGGAGCAGATACGCAGTATTTT
TRBJ2-7,TRBV10-3,TRBD2,14,NA,CAISPGLAELEQYF,TGTGCCATCAGTCCGGGACTAGCGGAACTCGAGCAGTACTTC
TRBJ2-1,TRBV18,NA,14,NA,CASSDSGRLNEQFF,TGTGCCAGCTCGGACTCGGGTCGATTGAATGAGCAGTTCTTC
TRBJ2-7,TRBV6-6,NA,13,NA,CASSLQGSYEQYF,TGTGCCAGCAGCTTACAGGGCTCCTACGAGCAGTACTTC
TRBJ2-7,TRBV7-3,TRBD1,15,NA,CASSLLGQGSYEQYF,TGTGCCAGCAGCCTACTAGGACAGGGGAGCTACGAGCAGTACTTC
TRBJ2-7,TRBV30,TRBD1,14,NA,CAWAPGQGTYEQYF,TGTGCCTGGGCCCCGGGACAGGGGACCTACGAGCAGTACTTC
TRBJ2-7,TRBV5-1,NA,15,NA,CASSLTATGSYEQYF,TGCGCCAGCAGCTTGACTGCCACAGGGTCCTACGAGCAGTACTTC
TRBJ1-5,TRBV6-6,NA,14,once,CASSYSGGNQPQHF,TGTGCCAGCAGTTACTCGGGAGGGAATCAGCCCCAGCATTTT
TRBJ2-2,TRBV7-9,NA,16,NA,CASSVGSESHTGELFF,TGTGCCAGCAGCGTGGGCAGCGAATCCCACACCGGGGAGCTGTTTTTT
TRBJ2-7,TRBV6-1,NA,14,NA,CASSEAGGSYEQYF,TGTGCCAGCAGTGAAGCAGGGGGAAGCTACGAGCAGTACTTC
TRBJ2-7,TRBV28,TRBD1,15,once,CASSWTGQAHYEQYF,TGTGCCAGCAGTTGGACAGGACAGGCCCACTACGAGCAGTACTTC
TRBJ2-7,TRBV7-2,TRBD2,15,NA,CASSPPSTSAYEQYF,TGTGCCAGCAGCCCCCCTTCGACTAGCGCCTACGAGCAGTACTTC
TRBJ2-7,TRBV7-6,NA,16,NA,CASSFRSGTPTYEQYF,TGTGCCAGCAGCTTTCGTTCCGGGACACCTACCTACGAGCAGTACTTC
TRBJ2-3,TRBV11-2,NA,15,NA,CASSLIQHFTDTQYF,TGTGCCAGCAGCTTAATCCAGCACTTCACAGATACGCAGTATTTT
TRBJ2-2,TRBV7-3,NA,12,NA,CASSGVGGELFF,TGTGCCAGCAGCGGGGTCGGCGGGGAGCTGTTTTTT
TRBJ2-7,TRBV9,TRBD2,14,NA,CASSVSGTRNEQYF,TGTGCCAGCAGCGTTTCCGGGACTAGGAACGAGCAGTACTTC
TRBJ1-1,TRBV13,NA,12,once,CASSLGLKTAFF,TGTGCCAGCAGCTTAGGCCTAAAGACAGCTTTCTTT
TRBJ2-5,TRBV27,NA,13,NA,CASRQLDLETQYF,TGTGCCAGCCGTCAACTCGACCTAGAGACCCAGTACTTC
TRBJ2-3,TRBV5-6,TRBD1,14,NA,CATQDRAFPDTQYF,TGTGCCACTCAGGACAGGGCATTCCCAGATACGCAGTATTTT
TRBJ2-7,TRBV27,NA,14,NA,CASSLFRGPYEQYF,TGTGCCAGCAGTTTGTTTAGGGGACCCTACGAGCAGTACTTC
TRBJ2-1,TRBV18,NA,14,NA,CASSPDRYTNEQFF,TGTGCCAGCTCACCAGACAGATATACCAATGAGCAGTTCTTC
TRBJ1-1,TRBV28,NA,18,NA,CASRTLDRANRMNTEAFF,TGTGCCAGCAGAACGCTAGACAGAGCAAATAGAATGAACACTGAAGCTTTCTTT
TRBJ1-5,TRBV19,TRBD1,14,NA,CATTITGGNQPQHF,TGTGCCACCACGATAACAGGGGGCAATCAGCCCCAGCATTTT
TRBJ1-4,TRBV9,NA,15,NA,CASSPDGGFNEKLFF,TGTGCCAGCAGCCCCGATGGGGGTTTTAATGAAAAACTGTTTTTT
TRBJ2-3,TRBV30,NA,16,NA,CAWSVGQGSGTDTQYF,TGTGCCTGGAGTGTAGGGCAGGGTTCAGGCACAGATACGCAGTATTTT
TRBJ2-1,TRBV11-3,TRBD2,15,few,CASSRSGRPDNEQFF,TGTGCCAGCAGCCGTAGCGGGAGACCTGACAATGAGCAGTTCTTC
TRBJ2-5,TRBV27,NA,14,NA,CASSTGTSQETQYF,TGTGCCAGCAGCACCGGGACGTCCCAAGAGACCCAGTACTTC
TRBJ2-7,TRBV7-9,NA,15,NA,CASSSRASFPLEQYF,TGTGCCAGCAGCTCGCGGGCTAGCTTCCCCCTCGAGCAGTACTTC
TRBJ2-3,TRBV7-2,NA,13,NA,CASSSLIRDTQYF,TGTGCCAGCAGCTCGTTGATCCGCGATACGCAGTATTTT
TRBJ2-1,TRBV6-1,NA,16,NA,CASSELKGQTYNEQFF,TGTGCCAGCAGTGAACTCAAAGGACAAACCTACAATGAGCAGTTCTTC
TRBJ2-7,TRBV27,TRBD1,15,NA,CASSQTGTGFYEQYF,TGTGCCAGCAGTCAAACCGGGACAGGGTTCTACGAGCAGTACTTC
TRBJ2-4,TRBV5-6,TRBD2,17,NA,CASSNGLAGGAKNIQYF,TGTGCCAGCAGCAATGGACTAGCGGGAGGAGCCAAAAACATTCAGTACTTC